This T cell receptor beta chain came from a study of control samples from healthy donors and cancer patients. The ends lost 6 bases at V and 3 bases at J; junction bases unmatched: 8. This CDR3 is 14 amino acids long. Germline-derived CDR1 and CDR2 are SNHLY and FYNNEI. Profiled with immunoSEQ multiplex PCR; TCRdb holds only in-frame clones, not every one. The sample consists of 95,000 to 130,000 clones, over 75% of them appearing once. This clone was picked up one time. Sequences were obtained from PBMCs. The J gene is TRBJ2-7, the V gene TRBV2; 7 bases line up with TRBD2. This receptor was identified in a woman aged 45-59 years with colorectal cancer. The CDR3 nucleotides are TGTGCCAGCAGACCGGGACTATCCTTCTACGAGCAGTACTTC. Protein sequence: CASRPGLSFYEQYF.